The entry below gives a single TCR beta chain sequence along with its context. The record originates from a study of blood T cell repertoires in COVID-19. For the study at large: There were acute and convalescent COVID-19 samples, and they came from the United States, Italy and Spain.

Unmatched junction bases numbered 5, after V lost 4 bases and J lost 2 bases. Germline CDR1 reads SGHDN; CDR2 reads FVKESK. The CDR3 has 15 amino acids. Assay: immunoSEQ multiplex PCR; the TCRdb copy retains only in-frame clones and omits some. Seen here are 450,000 to 500,000 clones, 80% to 90% observed once, and the top ten hold roughly 3.2%. The sequenced sample was peripheral blood. The source of this sequence is a human donor in a cohort sampled during active COVID-19. The chain is built from TRBV14 and TRBJ2-7; TRBD2 agrees at 10 bases. The CDR3 is CASSPSGRGAYEQYF. CDR3 coding DNA: TGTGCCAGCAGCCCTAGCGGGAGAGGCGCCTACGAGCAGTACTTC.